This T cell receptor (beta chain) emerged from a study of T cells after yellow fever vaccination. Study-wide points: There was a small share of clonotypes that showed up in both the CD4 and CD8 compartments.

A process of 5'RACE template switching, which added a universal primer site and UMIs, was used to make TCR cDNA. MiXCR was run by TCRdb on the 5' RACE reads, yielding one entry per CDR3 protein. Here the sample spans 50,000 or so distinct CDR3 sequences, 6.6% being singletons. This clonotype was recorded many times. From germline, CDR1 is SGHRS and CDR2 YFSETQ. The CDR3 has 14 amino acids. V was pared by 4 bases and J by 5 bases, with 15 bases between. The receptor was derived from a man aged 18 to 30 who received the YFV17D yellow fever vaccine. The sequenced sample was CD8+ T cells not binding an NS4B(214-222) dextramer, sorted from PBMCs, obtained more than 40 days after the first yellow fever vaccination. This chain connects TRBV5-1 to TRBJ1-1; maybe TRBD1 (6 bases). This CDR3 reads CASSAPGVRTEAFF. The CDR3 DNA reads TGCGCCAGCAGCGCTCCAGGGGTTCGGACTGAAGCTTTCTTT.